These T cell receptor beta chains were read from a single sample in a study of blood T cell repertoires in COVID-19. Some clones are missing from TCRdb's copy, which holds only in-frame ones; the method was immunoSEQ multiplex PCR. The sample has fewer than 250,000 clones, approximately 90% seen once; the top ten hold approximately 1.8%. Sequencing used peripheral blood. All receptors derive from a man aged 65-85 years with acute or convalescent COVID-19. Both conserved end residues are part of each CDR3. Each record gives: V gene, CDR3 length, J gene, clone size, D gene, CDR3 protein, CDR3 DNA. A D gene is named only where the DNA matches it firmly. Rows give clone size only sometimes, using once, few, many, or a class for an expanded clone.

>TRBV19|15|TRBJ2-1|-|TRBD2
CASSISGGYGNEQFF
TGTGCCAGTAGTATTTCGGGAGGGTACGGCAATGAGCAGTTCTTC
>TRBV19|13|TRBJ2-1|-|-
CASSTTNLHEQFF
TGTGCCAGTAGTACGACTAATCTGCATGAGCAGTTCTTC
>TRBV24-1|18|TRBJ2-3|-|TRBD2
CATSDSGLAGDFTDTQYF
TGTGCCACCAGTGATTCCGGACTAGCGGGAGATTTTACAGATACGCAGTATTTT
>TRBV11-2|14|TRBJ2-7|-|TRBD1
CASSLGTGGLEQYF
TGTGCCAGCAGCTTAGGGACAGGGGGCCTCGAGCAGTACTTC
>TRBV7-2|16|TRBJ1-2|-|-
CASSLGYSRPGYGYTF
TGTGCCAGCAGCTTAGGCTACAGCCGTCCCGGCTATGGCTACACCTTC
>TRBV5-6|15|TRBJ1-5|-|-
CASPLKGQSNQPQHF
TGTGCCAGCCCATTGAAAGGACAGAGTAATCAGCCCCAGCATTTT
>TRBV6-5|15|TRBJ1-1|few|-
CASASSGGVNTEAFF
TGTGCCAGCGCTAGCTCGGGAGGAGTGAACACTGAAGCTTTCTTT
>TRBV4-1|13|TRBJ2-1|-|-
CASSRGINNEQFF
TGCGCCAGCAGCCGCGGGATCAACAATGAGCAGTTCTTC
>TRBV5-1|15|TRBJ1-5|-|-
CASSKGIGGDQPQHF
TGCGCCAGCAGCAAGGGGATCGGTGGGGATCAGCCCCAGCATTTT
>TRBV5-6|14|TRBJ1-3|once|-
CASSLGHTGNTIYF
TGTGCCAGCAGCTTGGGACATACTGGAAACACCATATATTTT
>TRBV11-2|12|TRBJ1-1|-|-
CASSLRRREAFF
TGTGCCAGCAGCTTACGACGGAGAGAAGCTTTCTTT
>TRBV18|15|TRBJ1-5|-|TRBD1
CASSPLGQGNQPQHF
TGTGCCAGCTCACCACTAGGACAGGGCAATCAGCCCCAGCATTTT
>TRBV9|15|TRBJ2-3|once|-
CASSVGGLSTDTQYF
TGTGCCAGCAGCGTAGGCGGACTTAGCACAGATACGCAGTATTTT
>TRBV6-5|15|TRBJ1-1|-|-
CASSWAHRLNTEAFF
TGTGCCAGCAGTTGGGCGCACAGGCTGAACACTGAAGCTTTCTTT
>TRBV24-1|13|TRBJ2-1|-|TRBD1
CATRGQGDNEQFF
TGTGCCACCAGAGGACAGGGAGACAATGAGCAGTTCTTC
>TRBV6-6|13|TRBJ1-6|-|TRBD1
CASRGQENSPLHF
TGTGCCAGCAGAGGACAGGAAAATTCACCCCTCCACTTT
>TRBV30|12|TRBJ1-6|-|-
CAWRVPGSPLHF
TGTGCCTGGAGGGTCCCAGGTTCACCCCTCCACTTT
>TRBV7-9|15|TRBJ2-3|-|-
CASSLAGGNTDTQYF
TGTGCCAGCAGCTTAGCGGGAGGAAATACAGATACGCAGTATTTT
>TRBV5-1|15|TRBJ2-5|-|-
CASSGTGTHQETQYF
TGCGCCAGCAGCGGCACCGGGACTCACCAAGAGACCCAGTACTTC
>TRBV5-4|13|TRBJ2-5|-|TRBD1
CASSVGQQETQYF
TGTGCCAGCAGCGTGGGACAGCAAGAGACCCAGTACTTC
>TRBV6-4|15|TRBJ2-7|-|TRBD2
CASNRGTSGSYEQYF
TGTGCCAGCAATCGAGGGACTAGCGGCTCCTACGAGCAGTACTTC
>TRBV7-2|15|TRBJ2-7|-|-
CASSLVVAMDNEQYF
TGTGCCAGCAGCTTAGTAGTGGCGATGGACAACGAGCAGTACTTC
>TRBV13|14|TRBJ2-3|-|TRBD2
CASSGSGRTDTQYF
TGTGCCAGCAGCGGAAGCGGGAGAACAGATACGCAGTATTTT
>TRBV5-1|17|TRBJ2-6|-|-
CASSVAGGVSGANVLTF
TGCGCCAGCAGCGTGGCCGGGGGTGTGAGTGGGGCCAACGTCCTGACTTTC
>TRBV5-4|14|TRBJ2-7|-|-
CASSKTGNSYEQYF
TGTGCCAGCAGCAAAACAGGTAACTCCTACGAGCAGTACTTC
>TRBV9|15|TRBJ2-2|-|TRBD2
CASSAPGLATGELFF
TGTGCCAGCAGCGCCCCGGGACTAGCGACCGGGGAGCTGTTTTTT
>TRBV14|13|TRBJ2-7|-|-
CASSQELVGEQYF
TGTGCCAGCAGCCAAGAACTCGTTGGCGAGCAGTACTTC
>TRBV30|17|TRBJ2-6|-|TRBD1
CAWIMKGQVFGANVLTF
TGTGCCTGGATTATGAAAGGACAGGTCTTTGGGGCCAACGTCCTGACTTTC
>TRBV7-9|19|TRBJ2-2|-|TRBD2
CASSFDRSQRTSVGRELFF
TGTGCCAGCAGCTTCGACCGGAGTCAAAGGACTAGCGTGGGTAGGGAGCTGTTTTTT
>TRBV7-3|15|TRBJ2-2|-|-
CASGYGSAAAGELFF
TGTGCCAGCGGATACGGGAGTGCGGCCGCCGGGGAGCTGTTTTTT
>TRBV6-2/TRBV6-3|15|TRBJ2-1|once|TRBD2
CASSPPSGSYNEQFF
TGTGCCAGCAGTCCCCCTAGCGGCTCCTACAATGAGCAGTTCTTC
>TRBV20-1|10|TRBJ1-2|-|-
CSARTRGYTF
TGCAGTGCTAGAACGCGTGGCTACACCTTC
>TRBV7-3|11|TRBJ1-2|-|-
CASSFGTHPFF
TGTGCCAGCAGCTTTGGGACACATCCCTTCTTC
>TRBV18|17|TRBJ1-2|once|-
CASSPLINSQANYGYTF
TGTGCCAGCTCACCATTGATAAACAGCCAAGCTAACTATGGCTACACCTTC
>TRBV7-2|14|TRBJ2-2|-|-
CASSLGRFTGELFF
TGTGCCAGCAGCTTAGGGCGGTTCACCGGGGAGCTGTTTTTT
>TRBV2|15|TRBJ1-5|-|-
CASSELVGNNQPQHF
TGTGCCAGCAGTGAATTAGTCGGTAACAATCAGCCCCAGCATTTT
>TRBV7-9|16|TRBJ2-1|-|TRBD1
CASSLTGAKTHNEQFF
TGTGCCAGCAGCCTAACAGGGGCTAAGACGCACAATGAGCAGTTCTTC
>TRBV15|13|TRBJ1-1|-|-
CATSRAENTEAFF
TGTGCCACCAGCAGAGCAGAGAACACTGAAGCTTTCTTT
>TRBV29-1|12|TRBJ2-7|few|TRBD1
CSAQTGPYEQYF
TGCAGCGCCCAGACAGGGCCCTACGAGCAGTACTTC
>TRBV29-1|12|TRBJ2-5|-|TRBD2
CSVEELAGELYF
TGCAGCGTTGAAGAACTAGCGGGAGAGTTGTACTTC